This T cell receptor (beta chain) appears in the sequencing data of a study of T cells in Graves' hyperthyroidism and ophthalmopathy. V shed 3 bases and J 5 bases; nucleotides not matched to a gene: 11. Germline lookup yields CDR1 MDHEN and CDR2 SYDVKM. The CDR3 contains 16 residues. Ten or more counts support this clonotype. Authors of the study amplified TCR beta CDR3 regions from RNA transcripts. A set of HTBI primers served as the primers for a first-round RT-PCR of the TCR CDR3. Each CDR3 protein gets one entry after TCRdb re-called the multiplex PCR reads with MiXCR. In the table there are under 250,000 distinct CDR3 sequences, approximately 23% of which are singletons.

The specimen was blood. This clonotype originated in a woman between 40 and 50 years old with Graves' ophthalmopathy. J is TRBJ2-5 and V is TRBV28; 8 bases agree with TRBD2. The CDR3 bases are TGTGCCAGCAGTTTGAGCCCGGGGGGGAGAATGGAGACCCAGTACTTC. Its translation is CASSLSPGGRMETQYF.